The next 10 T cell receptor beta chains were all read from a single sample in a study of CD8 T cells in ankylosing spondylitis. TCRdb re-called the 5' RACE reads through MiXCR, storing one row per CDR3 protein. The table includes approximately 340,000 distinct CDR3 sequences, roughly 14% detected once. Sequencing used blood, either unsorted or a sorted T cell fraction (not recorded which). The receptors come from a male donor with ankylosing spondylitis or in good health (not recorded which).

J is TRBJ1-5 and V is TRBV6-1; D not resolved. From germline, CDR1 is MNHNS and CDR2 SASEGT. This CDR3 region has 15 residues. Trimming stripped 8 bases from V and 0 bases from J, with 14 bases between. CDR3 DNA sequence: TGTGCCAGCCTGGACTCTTGGGGTAGCAATCAGCCCCAGCATTTT. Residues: CASLDSWGSNQPQHF.

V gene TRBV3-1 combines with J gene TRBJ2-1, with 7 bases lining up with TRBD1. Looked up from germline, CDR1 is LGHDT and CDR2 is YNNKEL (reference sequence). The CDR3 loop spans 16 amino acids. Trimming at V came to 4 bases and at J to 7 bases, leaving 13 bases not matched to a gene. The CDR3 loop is CASSRPPGQNSNEQFF. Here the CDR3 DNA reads TGTGCCAGCAGCCGACCCCCGGGACAGAATAGTAATGAGCAGTTCTTC.

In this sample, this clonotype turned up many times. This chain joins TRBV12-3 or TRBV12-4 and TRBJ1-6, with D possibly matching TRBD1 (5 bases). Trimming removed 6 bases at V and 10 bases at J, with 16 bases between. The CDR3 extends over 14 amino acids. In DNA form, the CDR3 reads TGTGCCAGCAGCACCCAGGGTGTCGGATCACCCCTCCACTTT. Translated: CASSTQGVGSPLHF.

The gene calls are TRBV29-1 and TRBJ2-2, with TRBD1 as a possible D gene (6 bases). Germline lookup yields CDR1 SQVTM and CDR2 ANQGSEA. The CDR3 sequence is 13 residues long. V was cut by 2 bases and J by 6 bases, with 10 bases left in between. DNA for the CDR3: TGCAGCGTTGAAACAGGGTACCCCGGGGAGCTGTTTTTT. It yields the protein CSVETGYPGELFF.

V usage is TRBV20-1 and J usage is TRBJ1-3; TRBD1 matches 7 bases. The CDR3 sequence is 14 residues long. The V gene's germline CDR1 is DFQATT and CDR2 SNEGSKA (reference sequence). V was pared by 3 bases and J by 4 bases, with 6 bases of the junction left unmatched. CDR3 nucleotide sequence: TGCAGTGCTAGGGCCACAGGGGTAGGAAACACCATATATTTT. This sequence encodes CSARATGVGNTIYF.

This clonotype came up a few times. The CDR3 sequence is CSATLGGQPQHF. The DNA for the CDR3 is TGCAGTGCTACCTTAGGAGGGCAGCCCCAGCATTTT. This chain joins TRBV20-1 and TRBJ1-5; D remains ambiguous. CDR3 length: 12 amino acids. Germline V gives CDR1 DFQATT, CDR2 SNEGSKA (reference sequence). V lost 4 bases to trimming and J lost 7 bases, with 11 bases between them.

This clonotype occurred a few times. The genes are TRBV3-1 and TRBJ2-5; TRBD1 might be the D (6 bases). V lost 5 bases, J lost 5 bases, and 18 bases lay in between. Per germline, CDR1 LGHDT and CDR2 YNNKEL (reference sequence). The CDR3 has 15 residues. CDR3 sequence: CASSVATGGKETQYF. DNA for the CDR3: TGTGCCAGCAGCGTTGCGACAGGTGGAAAGGAGACCCAGTACTTC.

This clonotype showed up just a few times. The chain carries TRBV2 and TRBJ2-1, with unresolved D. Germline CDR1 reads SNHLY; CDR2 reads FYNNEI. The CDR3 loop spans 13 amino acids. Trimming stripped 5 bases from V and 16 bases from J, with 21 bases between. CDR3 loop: CASSPIRASGLFF. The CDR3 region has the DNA TGTGCCAGCAGTCCCATCCGGGCCTCCGGATTATTCTTC.

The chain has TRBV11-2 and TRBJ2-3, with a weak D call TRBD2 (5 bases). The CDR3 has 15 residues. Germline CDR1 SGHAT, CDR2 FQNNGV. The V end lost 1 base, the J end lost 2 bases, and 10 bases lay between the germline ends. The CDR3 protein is CASSLAPGFTDTQYF. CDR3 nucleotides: TGTGCCAGCAGCTTAGCCCCGGGATTCACAGATACGCAGTATTTT.

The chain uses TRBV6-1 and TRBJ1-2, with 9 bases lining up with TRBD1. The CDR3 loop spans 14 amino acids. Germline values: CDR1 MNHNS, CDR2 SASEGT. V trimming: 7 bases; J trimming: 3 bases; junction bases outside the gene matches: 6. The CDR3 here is CASTDRGRYYGYTF. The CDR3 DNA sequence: TGTGCCAGCACGGACAGGGGAAGGTACTATGGCTACACCTTC.